Listed below are T cell receptor beta chains from one sample, sequenced in a study of CD8+CD57+ T cells in acquired aplastic anemia. TCRdb called the reads again in MiXCR, with one record for every CDR3 protein. The repertoire holds under 200,000 distinct CDR3 sequences, with roughly 48% as singletons. Sequencing was performed on sorted CD4+, CD8+, or CD8+CD57+ T cells (not recorded which) from PBMCs. The receptors derive from a human donor with aplastic anemia. CDR3s include the opening cysteine and the closing phenylalanine or tryptophan. Clone size appears in some rows only: once, few, many, or a class for an expanded clone.

abundance,v_gene,CDR3aa
many,TRBV7-2,CASSRGGGPNEKLFF
many,TRBV20-1,CSARGLPSGGLIDTQYF
.,TRBV7-9,CASSLVAGEETQYF
many,TRBV15,CATSRGLANEQYF
few,TRBV11-3,CASSLMGLREPQHF
many,TRBV6-2/TRBV6-3,CASSNPNQPQHF
.,TRBV7-3,CASSLASGVAGELFF
many,TRBV20-1,CSALATRLAGGAGELFF
many,TRBV20-1,CSARAPGLLYNEQFF
.,TRBV5-1,CASSPRTDTGELFF
few,TRBV5-1,CASSPGGALGAQYF
.,TRBV7-9,CAIPTGGMAFF
many,TRBV15,CATSRETGRYEQYF
many,TRBV6-1,CASSDESYNEQFF
few,TRBV7-3,CASSGALTGELFF
.,TRBV19,CASRPRGLAVGEQFF
once,TRBV12-3/TRBV12-4,CASSLSMGNYGYTF
many,TRBV12-3/TRBV12-4,CASSGGGSRGTEQYF
many,TRBV5-1,CASSLGVGQPQHF
.,TRBV20-1,CSAVLAKHQGEQFF
.,TRBV29-1,CSVREPTGNGYTF
.,TRBV7-2,CASSLALNSGGYGGELFF
.,TRBV3-1,CAGSLGLAGVGPYF
many,TRBV9,CASSVRGAGNTIYF
many,TRBV10-3,CAIRDVDTDTQYF
once,TRBV19,CASSISSTEKLFF
many,TRBV12-3/TRBV12-4,CASSFLLAVPNEQFF
many,TRBV7-9,CASSWGRAAQETQYF
.,TRBV2,CASKVRLGVENEKLFF
.,TRBV10-3,CAISGDRGRGGAEAFF
.,TRBV12-3/TRBV12-4,CASSNTGTPSSYEQYF
.,TRBV6-2/TRBV6-3,CASSYLFIPTSGRTEGYEQYF
many,TRBV5-1,CASSSNRDSYEQYF
.,TRBV24-1,CATSEQHRAPGEKLFF
.,TRBV25-1,CASSVQGYYGYTF
.,TRBV5-1,CASSLDGDSGGSYNEQFF
once,TRBV7-9,CASSLGGTYEQYF
few,TRBV20-1,CSARSGGWTEAFF
few,TRBV27,CASSPPHRGSYEQYF
many,TRBV7-2,CASSLAGAGYNEQFF
.,TRBV19,CASSDQGPMNTEAFF
.,TRBV29-1,CSVRRGGSTDTQYF
.,TRBV29-1,CSWGDPIYF
many,TRBV4-2,CASSRAKSGTSGSHLGEQYF
few,TRBV12-5,CASGVGTGGFVDEQFF
.,TRBV2,CASSEGRPGSYEQYF